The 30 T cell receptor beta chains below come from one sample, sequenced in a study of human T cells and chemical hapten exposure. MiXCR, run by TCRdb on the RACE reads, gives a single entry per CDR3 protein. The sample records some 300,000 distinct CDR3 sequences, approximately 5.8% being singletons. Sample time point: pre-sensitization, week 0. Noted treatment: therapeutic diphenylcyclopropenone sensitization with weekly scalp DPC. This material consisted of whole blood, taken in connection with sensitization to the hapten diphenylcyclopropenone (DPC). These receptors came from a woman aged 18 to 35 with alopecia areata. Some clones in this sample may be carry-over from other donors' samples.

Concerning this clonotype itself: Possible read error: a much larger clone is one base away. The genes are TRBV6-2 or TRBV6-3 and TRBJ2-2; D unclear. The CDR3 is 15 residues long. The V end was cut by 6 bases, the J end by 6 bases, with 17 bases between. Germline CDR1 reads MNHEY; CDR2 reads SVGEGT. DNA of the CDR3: TGTGCCAGCAGGCCGACTGGCCTCGGCTCCGGGGAGCTGTTTTTT. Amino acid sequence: CASRPTGLGSGELFF.

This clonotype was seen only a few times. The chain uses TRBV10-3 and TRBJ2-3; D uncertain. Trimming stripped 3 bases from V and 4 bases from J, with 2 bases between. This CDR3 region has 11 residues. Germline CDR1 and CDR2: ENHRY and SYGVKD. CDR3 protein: CAISDADTQYF. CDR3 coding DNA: TGTGCCATCAGTGACGCAGATACGCAGTATTTT.

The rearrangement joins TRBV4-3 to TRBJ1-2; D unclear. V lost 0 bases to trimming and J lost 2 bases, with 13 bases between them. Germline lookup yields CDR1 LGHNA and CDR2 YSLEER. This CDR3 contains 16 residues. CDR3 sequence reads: CASSQDLVDTNYGYTF. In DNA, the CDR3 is TGCGCCAGCAGCCAAGATTTGGTGGATACCAACTATGGCTACACCTTC.

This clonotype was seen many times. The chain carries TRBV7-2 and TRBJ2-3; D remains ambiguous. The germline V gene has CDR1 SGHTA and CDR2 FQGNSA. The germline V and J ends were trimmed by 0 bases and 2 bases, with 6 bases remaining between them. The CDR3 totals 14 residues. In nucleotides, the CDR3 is TGTGCCAGCAGCTTAGCAGCTCTCACAGATACGCAGTATTTT. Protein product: CASSLAALTDTQYF.

CDR3 coding DNA: TGTGCCAGCAGTTTAGGCATACTACCGGGAGCTTTCTTT. This codes for CASSLGILPGAFF. The J gene is TRBJ1-1, the V gene TRBV12-3 or TRBV12-4; D remains ambiguous. The CDR3 has 13 amino acids. The V end was cut by 1 base, the J end by 10 bases, with 13 bases between.

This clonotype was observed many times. CDR3 amino acids: CASSVRTGSQETQYF. CDR3 nucleotide sequence: TGTGCCAGCAGCGTGAGGACAGGGTCCCAAGAGACCCAGTACTTC. The chain uses TRBV7-9 and TRBJ2-5; the match to TRBD1 covers 8 bases. Germline V CDR1 and CDR2: SEHNR, FQNEAQ (reference sequence). Trimming at V came to 5 bases and at J to 1 base, leaving 6 bases not matched to a gene. The CDR3 sequence is 15 residues long.

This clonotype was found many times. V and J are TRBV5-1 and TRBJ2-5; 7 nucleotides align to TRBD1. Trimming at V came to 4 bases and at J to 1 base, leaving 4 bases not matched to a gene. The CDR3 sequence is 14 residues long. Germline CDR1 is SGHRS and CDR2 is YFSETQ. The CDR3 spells CASSGDSSQETQYF. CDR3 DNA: TGCGCCAGCAGCGGGGACAGCTCCCAAGAGACCCAGTACTTC. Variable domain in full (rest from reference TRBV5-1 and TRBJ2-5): KAGVTQTPRYLIKTRGQQVTLSCSPISGHRSVSWYQQTPGQGLQFLFEYFSETQRNKGNFPGRFSGRQFSNSRSEMNVSTLELGDSALYLCASSGDSSQETQYFGPGTRLLVL.

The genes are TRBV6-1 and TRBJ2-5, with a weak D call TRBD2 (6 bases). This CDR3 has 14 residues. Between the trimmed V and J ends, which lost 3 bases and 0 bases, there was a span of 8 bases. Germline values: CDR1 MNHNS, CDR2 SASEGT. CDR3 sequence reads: CASSDRGNQETQYF. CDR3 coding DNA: TGTGCCAGCAGTGATCGGGGGAACCAAGAGACCCAGTACTTC.

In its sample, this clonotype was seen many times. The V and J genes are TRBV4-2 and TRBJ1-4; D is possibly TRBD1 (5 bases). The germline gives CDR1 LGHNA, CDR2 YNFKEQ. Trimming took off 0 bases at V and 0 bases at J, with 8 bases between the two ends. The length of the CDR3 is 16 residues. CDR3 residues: CASSQEGPATNEKLFF. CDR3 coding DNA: TGTGCCAGCAGCCAAGAGGGACCTGCAACTAATGAAAAACTGTTTTTT.

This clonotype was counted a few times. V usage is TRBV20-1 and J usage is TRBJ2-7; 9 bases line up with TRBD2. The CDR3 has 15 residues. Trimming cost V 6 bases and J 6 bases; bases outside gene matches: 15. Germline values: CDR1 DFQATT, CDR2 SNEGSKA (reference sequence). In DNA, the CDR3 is TGCAGTGCCAATCCCCGACCGGGACTAGCCAGCGAGCAGTACTTC. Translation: CSANPRPGLASEQYF.

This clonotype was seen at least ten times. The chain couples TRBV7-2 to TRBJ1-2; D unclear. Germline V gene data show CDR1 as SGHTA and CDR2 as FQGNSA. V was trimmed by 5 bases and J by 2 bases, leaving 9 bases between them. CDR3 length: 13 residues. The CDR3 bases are TGTGCCAGCAGCCCAGCGGGGAACTATGGCTACACCTTC. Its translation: CASSPAGNYGYTF.

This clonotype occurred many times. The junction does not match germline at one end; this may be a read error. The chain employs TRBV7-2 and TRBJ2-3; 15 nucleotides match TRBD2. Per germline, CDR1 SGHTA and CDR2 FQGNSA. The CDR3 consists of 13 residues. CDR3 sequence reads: CASSSPGLAGGTF. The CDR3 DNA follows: TGTGCCAGCAGCTCACCGGGACTAGCGGGGGGCACTTTT. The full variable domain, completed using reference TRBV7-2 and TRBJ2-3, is GAGVSQSPSNKVTEKGKDVELRCDPISGHTALYWYRQSLGQGLEFLIYFQGNSAPDKSGLPSDRFSAERTGGSVSTLTIQRTQQEDSAVYLCASSSPGLAGGTFGPGTRLTVL.

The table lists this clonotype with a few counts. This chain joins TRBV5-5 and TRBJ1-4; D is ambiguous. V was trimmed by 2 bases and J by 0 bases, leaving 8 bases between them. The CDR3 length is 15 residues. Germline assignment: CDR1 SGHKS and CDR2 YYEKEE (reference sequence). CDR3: CASSLTDATNEKLFF. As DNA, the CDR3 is TGTGCCAGCAGCTTAACAGATGCAACTAATGAAAAACTGTTTTTT.

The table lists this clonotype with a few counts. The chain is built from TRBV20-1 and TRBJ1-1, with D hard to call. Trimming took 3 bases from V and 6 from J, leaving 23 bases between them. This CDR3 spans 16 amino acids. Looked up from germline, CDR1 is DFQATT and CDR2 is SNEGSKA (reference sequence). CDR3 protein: CSARSPTAVVGAEAFF. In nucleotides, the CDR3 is TGCAGTGCTAGGAGCCCTACCGCAGTCGTGGGTGCTGAAGCTTTCTTT.

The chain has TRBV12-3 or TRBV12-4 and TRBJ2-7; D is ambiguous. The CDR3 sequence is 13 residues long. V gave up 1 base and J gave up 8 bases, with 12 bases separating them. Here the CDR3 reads CASSLGGSIQQYF. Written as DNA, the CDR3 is TGTGCCAGCAGTTTAGGGGGTTCTATTCAGCAGTACTTC.

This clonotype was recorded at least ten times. The CDR3 loop reads CASSLGQLYGYTF. CDR3 nucleotides: TGTGCCAGCAGTCTGGGACAGCTCTATGGCTACACCTTC. V gene TRBV12-3 or TRBV12-4 combines with J gene TRBJ1-2; TRBD1 aligns across 7 bases. This CDR3 contains 13 residues. V lost 5 bases to trimming and J lost 4 bases; unmatched junction nucleotides: 4.

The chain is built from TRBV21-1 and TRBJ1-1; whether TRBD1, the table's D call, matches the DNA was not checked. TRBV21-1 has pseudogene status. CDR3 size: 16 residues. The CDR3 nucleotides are TGTGCCAGCAGCAAAGTCACAGTGAAAGGGGAAACTGAAGCTTTCTTT. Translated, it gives CASSKVTVKGETEAFF.

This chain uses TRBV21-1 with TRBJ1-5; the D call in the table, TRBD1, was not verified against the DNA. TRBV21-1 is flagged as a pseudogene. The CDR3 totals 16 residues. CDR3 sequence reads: CASTTGTGQFNQPQHF. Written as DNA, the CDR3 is TGTGCCAGCACCACAGGGACAGGGCAATTCAATCAGCCCCAGCATTTT.

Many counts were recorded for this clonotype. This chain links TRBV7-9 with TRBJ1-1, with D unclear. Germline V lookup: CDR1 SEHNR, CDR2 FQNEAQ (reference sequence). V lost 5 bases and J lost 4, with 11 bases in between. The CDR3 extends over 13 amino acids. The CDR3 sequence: CASSSLASTEAFF. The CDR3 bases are TGTGCCAGCAGCAGCCTAGCGAGCACTGAAGCTTTCTTT.

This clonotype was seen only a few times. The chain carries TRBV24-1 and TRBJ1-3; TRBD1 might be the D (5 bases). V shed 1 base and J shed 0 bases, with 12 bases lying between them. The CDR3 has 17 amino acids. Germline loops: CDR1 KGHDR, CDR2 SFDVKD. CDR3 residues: CATSDLVQDISGNTIYF. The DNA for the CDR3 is TGTGCCACCAGTGATTTAGTCCAGGACATCTCTGGAAACACCATATATTTT.

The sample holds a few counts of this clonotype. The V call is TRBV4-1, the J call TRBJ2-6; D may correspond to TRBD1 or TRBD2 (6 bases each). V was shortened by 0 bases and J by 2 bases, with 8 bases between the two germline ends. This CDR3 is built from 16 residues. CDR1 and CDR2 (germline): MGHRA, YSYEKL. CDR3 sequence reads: CASSQEGGTGANVLTF. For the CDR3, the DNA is TGCGCCAGCAGCCAAGAGGGGGGCACTGGGGCCAACGTCCTGACTTTC.

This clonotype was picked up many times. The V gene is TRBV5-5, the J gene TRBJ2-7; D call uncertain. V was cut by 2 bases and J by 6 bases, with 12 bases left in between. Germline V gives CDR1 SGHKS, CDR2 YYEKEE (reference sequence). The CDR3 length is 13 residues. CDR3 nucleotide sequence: TGTGCCAGCAGCTTTAGTTTCTCCCCCGAGCAGTACTTC. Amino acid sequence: CASSFSFSPEQYF.

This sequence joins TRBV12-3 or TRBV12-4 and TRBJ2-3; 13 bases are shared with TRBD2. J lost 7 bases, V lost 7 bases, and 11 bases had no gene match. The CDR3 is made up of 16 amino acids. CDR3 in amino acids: CASNPGTSGEGNTQYF. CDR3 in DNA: TGTGCCAGCAACCCCGGGACTAGCGGGGAGGGAAATACGCAGTATTTT.

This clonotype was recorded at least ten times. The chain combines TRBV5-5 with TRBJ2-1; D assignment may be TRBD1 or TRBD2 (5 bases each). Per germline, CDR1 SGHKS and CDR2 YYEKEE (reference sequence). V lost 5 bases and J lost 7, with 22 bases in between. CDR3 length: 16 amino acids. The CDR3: CASRRGQLEGRNEQFF. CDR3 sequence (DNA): TGTGCCAGCAGGAGGGGCCAGCTCGAGGGAAGGAATGAGCAGTTCTTC.

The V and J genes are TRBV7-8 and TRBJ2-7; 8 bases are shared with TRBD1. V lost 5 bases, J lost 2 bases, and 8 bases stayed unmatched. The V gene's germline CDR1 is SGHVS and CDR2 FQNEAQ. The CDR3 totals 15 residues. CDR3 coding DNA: TGTGCCAGCAGCCCTAGGACAGGGTTCACCTACGAGCAGTACTTC. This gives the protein CASSPRTGFTYEQYF.

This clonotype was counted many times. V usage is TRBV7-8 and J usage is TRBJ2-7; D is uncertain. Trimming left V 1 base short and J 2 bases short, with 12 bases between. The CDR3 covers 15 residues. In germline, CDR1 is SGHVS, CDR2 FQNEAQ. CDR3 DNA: TGTGCCAGCAGCTTAGAGGATTTCACCGCCTACGAGCAGTACTTC. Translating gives CASSLEDFTAYEQYF.

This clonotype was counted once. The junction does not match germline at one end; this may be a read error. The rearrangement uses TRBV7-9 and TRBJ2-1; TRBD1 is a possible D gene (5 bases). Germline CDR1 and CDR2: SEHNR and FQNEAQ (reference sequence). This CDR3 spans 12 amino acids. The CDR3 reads CTSSLGAGEQFF. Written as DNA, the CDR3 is TGTACCAGCAGCTTAGGGGCAGGAGAGCAGTTCTTC.

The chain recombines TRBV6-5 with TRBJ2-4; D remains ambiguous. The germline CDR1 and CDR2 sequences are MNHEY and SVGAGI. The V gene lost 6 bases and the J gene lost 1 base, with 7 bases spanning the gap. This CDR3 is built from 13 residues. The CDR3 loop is CASSRSAKNIQYF. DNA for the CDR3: TGTGCCAGCAGCCGTAGCGCCAAAAACATTCAGTACTTC.

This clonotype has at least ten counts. The CDR3 nucleotides read TGTGCCAGCAGCCCACAGGGGCGGATAAACGAGCAGTACTTC. Protein product: CASSPQGRINEQYF. The J gene is TRBJ2-7, the V gene TRBV14; TRBD1 matches 7 bases. V was pared by 4 bases and J by 5 bases, with 8 bases of the junction left unmatched. CDR3 length: 14 residues. The germline gives CDR1 SGHDN, CDR2 FVKESK.

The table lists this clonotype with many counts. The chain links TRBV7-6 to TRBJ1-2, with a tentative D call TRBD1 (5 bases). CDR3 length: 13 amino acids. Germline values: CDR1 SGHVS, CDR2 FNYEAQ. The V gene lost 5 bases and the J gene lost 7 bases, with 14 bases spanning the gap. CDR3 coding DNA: TGTGCCAGCAGCCCCTTCGGGGCGGCTGGCTACACCTTC. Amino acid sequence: CASSPFGAAGYTF. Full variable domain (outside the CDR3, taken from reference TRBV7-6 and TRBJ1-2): GAGVSQSPRYKVTKRGQDVALRCDPISGHVSLYWYRQALGQGPEFLTYFNYEAQQDKSGLPNDRFSAERPEGSISTLTIQRTEQRDSAMYRCASSPFGAAGYTFGSGTRLTVV.